Following are 10 T cell receptor beta chains from one sample sequenced in a study of cytomegalovirus exposure and HLA in healthy donors. With 60 Vbeta and 13 Jbeta primers, the PCR was carried out. The protocol was immunoSEQ multiplex PCR, while the TCRdb copy is restricted to in-frame clones and leaves out a portion. This sample has 150,000 to 200,000 clones, with roughly four fifths found just once. The sample consisted of PBMCs. The receptors were gathered from a middle-aged woman in good health and CMV-seronegative.

The chain is built from TRBV4-1 and TRBJ2-1; TRBD2 matches at 7 bases. Germline V gene lookup returns CDR1 MGHRA and CDR2 YSYEKL. The CDR3 runs 16 residues. V was pared by 0 bases and J by 3 bases, with 5 bases of the junction left unmatched. In DNA form, the CDR3 reads TGCGCCAGCAGCCAAGATTACGGGAGGTTCTACAATGAGCAGTTCTTC. It codes for CASSQDYGRFYNEQFF.

The chain couples TRBV28 to TRBJ2-7; a weak D match, TRBD1 (5 bases). The CDR3 contains 13 residues. V lost 7 bases, J lost 2 bases, and 12 bases lay in between. Germline V gene lookup returns CDR1 MDHEN and CDR2 SYDVKM. The CDR3 DNA follows: TGTGCCAGCATTAACAGGCCTCCCTACGAGCAGTACTTC. Protein: CASINRPPYEQYF.

The chain has TRBV5-1 and TRBJ2-5; TRBD2 aligns across 8 bases. Trimming removed 0 bases from V and 5 bases from J; junction bases left unmatched: 6. Germline CDR1 SGHRS, CDR2 YFSETQ. This CDR3 contains 15 residues. CDR3 DNA: TGCGCCAGCAGCTTGGCCGGGGGGGGGTACGAGACCCAGTACTTC. As protein: CASSLAGGGYETQYF.

The chain links TRBV11-3 to TRBJ2-5; TRBD2 might be the D (5 bases). Germline CDR1 and CDR2: SGHNT and YENEEA. The CDR3 spans 16 residues. V was clipped by 1 base and J by 4 bases, with 16 bases between them. The CDR3: CASSLGLTSGIETQYF. In DNA, the CDR3 is TGTGCCAGCAGCTTAGGTCTCACCTCGGGGATAGAGACCCAGTACTTC.

This clone was picked up a small number of times. V is TRBV19 and J is TRBJ1-1; D might be TRBD1 (5 bases). CDR1 LNHDA and CDR2 SQIVND come from the germline V gene (reference sequence). The CDR3 totals 13 residues. Trimming left V 5 bases short and J 3 bases short, with 10 bases between. The CDR3 loop is CASSPTGDTEAFF. DNA of the CDR3: TGTGCCAGTAGTCCCACGGGGGACACTGAAGCTTTCTTT.

V is TRBV6-1 and J is TRBJ2-3; a possible D gene is TRBD1 (6 bases). V dropped 1 base and J dropped 2 bases, with 10 bases sitting between them. Germline loops: CDR1 MNHNS, CDR2 SASEGT. This CDR3 comprises 15 residues. Here the CDR3 DNA reads TGTGCCAGCAGTGAAGGGTCAGGGGTCACAGATACGCAGTATTTT. Translating gives CASSEGSGVTDTQYF.

This sequence joins TRBV6-1 and TRBJ2-2, with 7 bases aligning to TRBD2. The ends lost 3 bases at V and 3 bases at J; junction bases unmatched: 1. The CDR3 has 14 amino acids. Germline assignment: CDR1 MNHNS and CDR2 SASEGT. As DNA, the CDR3 is TGTGCCAGCAGTGAGCGGGAGTACACCGGGGAGCTGTTTTTT. This sequence encodes CASSEREYTGELFF.

The rearrangement links TRBV19 to TRBJ2-1, with 8 bases fitting TRBD2. CDR1 is LNHDA and CDR2 is SQIVND in the germline V gene (reference sequence). The length of the CDR3 is 16 residues. V dropped 3 bases and J dropped 7; count of bases not matched to a gene: 11. The CDR3 DNA reads TGTGCCAGTAGTATGGTGGTAATAGCGGGATTGAATGAGCAGTTCTTC. Translating gives CASSMVVIAGLNEQFF.

A few counts support this clone. The rearrangement uses TRBV5-6 and TRBJ2-3; 9 bases align to TRBD1. The CDR3 consists of 14 residues. V gave up 3 bases and J gave up 4 bases; unmatched junction bases: 3. CDR1 and CDR2 (germline): SGHDT, YYEEEE. CDR3: CASSSQGAADTQYF. DNA of the CDR3: TGTGCCAGCAGCTCACAGGGGGCCGCAGATACGCAGTATTTT. The full variable domain, with the rest looked up from reference TRBV5-6 and TRBJ2-3, is DAGVTQSPTHLIKTRGQQVTLRCSPKSGHDTVSWYQQALGQGPQFIFQYYEEEERQRGNFPDRFSGHQFPNYSSELNVNALLLGDSALYLCASSSQGAADTQYFGPGTRLTVL.

The gene calls are TRBV13 and TRBJ2-1; D may be TRBD2 (6 bases). CDR3 length: 16 residues. Germline assignment: CDR1 PRHDT and CDR2 FYEKMQ (reference sequence). Trimming shortened V by 5 bases and J by 3 bases, and 17 bases separated the two germline ends. In DNA form, the CDR3 reads TGTGCCAGCAGCCAGGGTGCTAGCGAACGCTACAATGAGCAGTTCTTC. Translation gives CASSQGASERYNEQFF.